This T cell receptor beta chain was recovered during a study of T cell changes during pregnancy in multiple sclerosis. The protocol was immunoSEQ multiplex PCR, while the TCRdb copy is restricted to in-frame clones and leaves out a portion. This table holds about 97,000 clones, about nine tenths found once. V dropped 4 bases and J dropped 7 bases, with 13 bases sitting between them. CDR3 length: 13 residues. Looked up from germline, CDR1 is MNHEY and CDR2 is SVGAGI. The rearrangement links TRBV6-5 to TRBJ1-1; possibly TRBD1 for D (6 bases). Sample: peripheral blood, taken in the second trimester of pregnancy. The TCR originated in a female donor in good health, enrolled as a control in a pregnancy study. The CDR3 here is CASSLTGMYEAFF. The CDR3 DNA is TGTGCCAGCAGTTTAACAGGGATGTATGAAGCTTTCTTT.